The clone carrying this TCR beta chain was counted only a few times. As yet, its antigen is unknown. Primers used in a second PCR of about 6 to 11 cycles were a sample-barcoded 5' primer and a J-beta primer mix. Each TCR beta cDNA got a 12-nucleotide random molecular identifier. TCRdb fed the 5' RACE reads into MiXCR, producing one record per CDR3 protein. This table holds 710,000 or so distinct CDR3 sequences, around a fifth found once. These data come from a study of blood T cells in healthy people across ages. Germline values: CDR1 MDHEN, CDR2 SYDVKM. The CDR3 runs to 13 residues. Trimming shortened V by 6 bases and J by 6 bases, and 15 bases separated the two germline ends. Study-wide results and limits: Long-lived and aged donors differed, with more naive CD4+ cells and higher diversity in the long-lived.

Ten milliliters of peripheral blood were drawn from each donor. PBMCs numbering at least 7 million were isolated per sample. This TCR came from a man aged 65-85 years in good health. Sequencing input: blood. V usage is TRBV28 and J usage is TRBJ2-7; D call uncertain. DNA for the CDR3: TGTGCCAGCAGGACGCCCGGCCGTTCCGAGCAGTACTTC. Amino acid sequence: CASRTPGRSEQYF.